The 27 T cell receptor beta chains presented below share a single source sample, sequenced in a study of shared clonotypes between healthy human individuals. The assay was immunoSEQ multiplex PCR, and TCRdb's table has in-frame clones only and misses some. Among more than 550,000 clones listed, approximately 72% were seen once. The sample consisted of memory CD4+ T cells sorted from blood. Stated subset: CD45RA-negative fraction. These receptor sequences come from a woman aged 25 to 39 in good health.

This clone was seen once. J is TRBJ1-1 and V is TRBV14; 12 nucleotides line up with TRBD1. CDR3 length: 17 amino acids. Germline V gene sequence: CDR1 SGHDN, CDR2 FVKESK. V shed 4 bases, J shed 1 base, and the junction held 7 bases outside the gene matches. CDR3 amino acids: CASSRGTGGWSNTEAFF. The CDR3 nucleotides read TGTGCCAGCAGCCGGGGGACAGGGGGCTGGTCGAACACTGAAGCTTTCTTT.

The chain links TRBV4-1 to TRBJ2-5; the D gene is possibly TRBD2 (5 bases). V lost 3 bases and J 3 bases, leaving 17 bases between the germline ends. CDR1 and CDR2 (germline): MGHRA, YSYEKL. The CDR3 sequence is 16 residues long. Written as DNA, the CDR3 is TGCGCCAGCAGCCAGATCTTTACTAGGGTTAAAGAGACCCAGTACTTC. It specifies CASSQIFTRVKETQYF.

This chain connects TRBV5-6 to TRBJ1-5; D call uncertain. The germline V gene encodes CDR1 SGHDT and CDR2 YYEEEE. Trimming removed 1 base from V and 9 bases from J, with 11 bases in between. The CDR3 loop spans 13 amino acids. CDR3 loop: CASSLSLTMPQHF. For the CDR3, the DNA is TGTGCCAGCAGCTTGAGTCTCACGATGCCCCAGCATTTT.

This chain joins TRBV4-1 and TRBJ2-3; D ambiguous. V was cut by 4 bases and J by 7 bases, with 9 bases left in between. This CDR3 comprises 12 residues. The germline CDR1 and CDR2 sequences are MGHRA and YSYEKL. The CDR3 bases are TGCGCCAGCAGCCTGGATGGATATACGCAGTATTTT. Protein sequence: CASSLDGYTQYF.

The chain couples TRBV10-1 to TRBJ2-7; no clear D. The CDR3 has 14 amino acids. Trimming removed 0 bases at V and 5 bases at J, with 11 bases between. Germline V gene lookup returns CDR1 WNHNN and CDR2 SYGVQD (reference sequence). The CDR3, as DNA: TGCGCCAGCAGTGAGTCGCGGAGAGCGAACGAGCAGTACTTC. Its protein is CASSESRRANEQYF.

This clone occurred once. The chain carries TRBV18 and TRBJ2-7, with 7 bases that match TRBD2. Germline loops: CDR1 KGHSH, CDR2 LQKENI. The CDR3 covers 15 residues. V gave up 5 bases and J gave up 0 bases; unmatched junction bases: 7. CDR3 nucleotides: TGTGCCAGCTCAGCCGGGACTAAGAGCTCCTACGAGCAGTACTTC. The encoded protein is CASSAGTKSSYEQYF.

V is TRBV7-8 and J is TRBJ2-5; tentative D call: TRBD1 (5 bases). From germline, CDR1 is SGHVS and CDR2 FQNEAQ. The CDR3 loop spans 13 amino acids. V shed 1 base and J shed 2 bases, with 5 bases lying between them. The CDR3, as DNA: TGTGCCAGCAGCTTAGGGACACAAGAGACCCAGTACTTC. It encodes CASSLGTQETQYF.

CDR3 loop: CASTEFSGANVLTF. For the CDR3, the DNA is TGTGCCAGCACCGAGTTCTCTGGGGCCAACGTCCTGACTTTC. The genes are TRBV27 and TRBJ2-6; D not certain. The germline CDR1 and CDR2 sequences are MNHEY and SMNVEV (reference sequence). V gave up 7 bases and J gave up 0 bases, with 7 bases separating them. The CDR3 extends over 14 amino acids. Complete variable domain (other parts from reference TRBV27 and TRBJ2-6): EAQVTQNPRYLITVTGKKLTVTCSQNMNHEYMSWYRQDPGLGLRQIYYSMNVEVTDKGDVPEGYKVSRKEKRNFPLILESPSPNQTSLYFCASTEFSGANVLTFGAGSRLTVL.

This chain links TRBV27 with TRBJ2-7, with D perhaps assigned TRBD1 or TRBD2 (5 bases each). The CDR3 totals 14 residues. Germline V gene data show CDR1 as MNHEY and CDR2 as SMNVEV (reference sequence). Trimming removed 3 bases at V and 1 base at J, with 10 bases between. The chain's CDR3 is CASSLKGRSYEQYF. The CDR3 coding sequence is TGTGCCAGCAGTTTGAAGGGACGGTCCTACGAGCAGTACTTC.

In its sample, this clone ranks as medium-sized. This chain joins TRBV5-4 and TRBJ2-3, with no clear D. Germline loops: CDR1 SGHNT, CDR2 YYREEE (reference sequence). Trimming stripped 0 bases from V and 2 bases from J, with 10 bases between. The length of the CDR3 is 15 residues. For the CDR3, the DNA is TGTGCCAGCAGCTTGGGTAGTGGGAACACAGATACGCAGTATTTT. Translating gives CASSLGSGNTDTQYF.

The genes are TRBV27 and TRBJ2-7; 7 bases agree with TRBD1. The germline CDR1 and CDR2 sequences are MNHEY and SMNVEV (reference sequence). This CDR3 has 15 residues. With V trimmed by 3 bases and J by 0 bases, 5 bases remained unmatched. The CDR3 DNA is TGTGCCAGCAGTTTCAGACAGGGAACCTCCTACGAGCAGTACTTC. Protein: CASSFRQGTSYEQYF.

About this clone itself: Other DNA sequences in the same sample also yield this CDR3. The V call is TRBV5-1, the J call TRBJ2-2; D may be TRBD1 (6 bases). The CDR3 runs to 16 residues. Trimming shortened V by 0 bases and J by 1 base, and 10 bases separated the two germline ends. CDR1 is SGHRS, CDR2 YFSETQ, per germline. CDR3 residues: CASSLETGMNTGELFF. The CDR3 DNA is TGCGCCAGCAGCTTGGAAACAGGGATGAACACCGGGGAGCTGTTTTTT.

The J gene is TRBJ2-7, the V gene TRBV18; D may be TRBD1 or TRBD2 (6 bases each). V lost 3 bases to trimming and J lost 3 bases, with 12 bases between them. The CDR3 covers 14 residues. Germline loops: CDR1 KGHSH, CDR2 LQKENI. In DNA, the CDR3 is TGTGCCAGCTCACCGCAAAAGGGGGGCTACGAGCAGTACTTC. Protein sequence: CASSPQKGGYEQYF. Complete variable domain (other parts from reference TRBV18 and TRBJ2-7): NAGVMQNPRHLVRRRGQEARLRCSPMKGHSHVYWYRQLPEEGLKFMVYLQKENIIDESGMPKERFSAEFPKEGPSILRIQQVVRGDSAAYFCASSPQKGGYEQYFGPGTRLTVT.

This clone was seen only a few times. The chain joins TRBV27 to TRBJ1-5, with D possibly being TRBD1 (5 bases). The CDR3 sequence is 14 residues long. The V gene's germline CDR1 is MNHEY and CDR2 SMNVEV (reference sequence). V lost 2 bases and J lost 5, with 10 bases in between. Here the CDR3 reads CASSLGAGDQPQHF. The CDR3 bases are TGTGCCAGCAGTTTAGGGGCGGGTGATCAGCCCCAGCATTTT.

The V gene is TRBV7-9, the J gene TRBJ2-1; maybe TRBD1 (5 bases). This CDR3 has 16 amino acids. Germline V gene data show CDR1 as SEHNR and CDR2 as FQNEAQ (reference sequence). Trimming shortened V by 4 bases and J by 0 bases, and 13 bases separated the two germline ends. CDR3 bases: TGTGCCAGCAGCTCCTTGGGGCGACGCTCCTACAATGAGCAGTTCTTC. It encodes CASSSLGRRSYNEQFF.

The chain is built from TRBV10-3 and TRBJ1-5; D call uncertain. Per the germline V gene, CDR1 is ENHRY and CDR2 is SYGVKD. The CDR3 covers 13 residues. With 3 bases removed from V and 5 bases from J, the gap between germline ends came to 8 bases. The CDR3 DNA reads as TGTGCCATCAGTGATTTGGGAGATCAGCCCCAGCATTTT. Translating it yields CAISDLGDQPQHF.

CDR3 bases: TGTGCCAGCAGTGTAAGTCTGCCGCGGGCCTACGAGCAGTACTTC. Its protein product is CASSVSLPRAYEQYF. The genes are TRBV2 and TRBJ2-7; D possibly corresponds to TRBD2 (5 bases). Germline-derived CDR1 and CDR2 are SNHLY and FYNNEI. The CDR3 loop spans 15 amino acids. V dropped 4 bases and J dropped 2 bases, with 15 bases sitting between them.

The V gene is TRBV5-1, the J gene TRBJ2-1; 11 bases line up with TRBD2. With V trimmed by 7 bases and J by 3 bases, 6 bases remained unmatched. The CDR3 is made up of 15 amino acids. The germline gives CDR1 SGHRS, CDR2 YFSETQ. In DNA, the CDR3 is TGCGCCAGCGACCCTCTAGCGGGGGGCTACAATGAGCAGTTCTTC. It specifies CASDPLAGGYNEQFF.

V gene TRBV7-6 combines with J gene TRBJ2-7; 8 nucleotides agree with TRBD2. The V and J ends lost 5 bases and 6 bases, in that order; junction bases with no gene match: 9. The CDR3 consists of 14 residues. The germline V gene encodes CDR1 SGHVS and CDR2 FNYEAQ. CDR3 in amino acids: CASSTSGTRVEQYF. The DNA of the CDR3 is TGTGCCAGCAGCACGTCCGGGACTAGAGTCGAGCAGTACTTC.

This clone was counted a few times. The chain carries TRBV4-2 and TRBJ2-5; D is unresolved. Deletions cut 0 bases from V and 4 bases from J, with 6 bases between. Germline V CDR1 and CDR2: LGHNA, YNFKEQ. The CDR3 totals 13 residues. The CDR3 bases are TGTGCCAGCAGCCAAGATGTGGTAGAGACCCAGTACTTC. Its translation: CASSQDVVETQYF.

This clone has just one count. The rearrangement uses TRBV7-8 and TRBJ1-5; D remains ambiguous. Germline values: CDR1 SGHVS, CDR2 FQNEAQ. The CDR3 totals 15 residues. The germline V and J ends were trimmed by 0 bases and 6 bases, with 12 bases remaining between them. Here the CDR3 reads CASSLARLGPQPQHF. In nucleotides, the CDR3 is TGTGCCAGCAGCTTAGCAAGACTGGGTCCTCAGCCCCAGCATTTT.

The rearrangement uses TRBV18 and TRBJ2-7; D not resolved. The CDR3 is 14 amino acids. With 4 bases removed from V and 0 bases from J, the gap between germline ends came to 10 bases. Germline CDR1 KGHSH, CDR2 LQKENI. CDR3 protein: CASSLQTDSYEQYF. In nucleotides, the CDR3 is TGTGCCAGCTCACTACAGACGGACTCCTACGAGCAGTACTTC.

The chain carries TRBV9 and TRBJ2-2, with D unclear. This CDR3 has 14 residues. Trimming removed 3 bases from V and 7 bases from J, with 13 bases in between. The germline V gene encodes CDR1 SGDLS and CDR2 YYNGEE. CDR3 protein: CASSAGRVSGELFF. CDR3 DNA: TGTGCCAGCAGCGCAGGAAGAGTTAGCGGGGAGCTGTTTTTT.

V and J are TRBV19 and TRBJ2-1; TRBD2 is a possible D gene (5 bases). Germline CDR1 and CDR2: LNHDA and SQIVND (reference sequence). The CDR3 consists of 14 residues. Trimming removed 5 bases from V and 7 bases from J, with 15 bases in between. Here the CDR3 reads CASSPASRGNEQFF. CDR3 nucleotide sequence: TGTGCCAGTAGTCCGGCTAGCCGGGGAAATGAGCAGTTCTTC.

V is TRBV28 and J is TRBJ2-3, with D tentatively TRBD2 (5 bases). This CDR3 comprises 14 residues. Germline V gives CDR1 MDHEN, CDR2 SYDVKM. The V end was cut by 4 bases, the J end by 3 bases, with 11 bases between. CDR3: CASSSSPGTDTQYF. CDR3 bases: TGTGCCAGCAGTTCATCGCCGGGGACAGATACGCAGTATTTT.

The chain has TRBV28 and TRBJ2-7; maybe TRBD1 (5 bases). The CDR3 spans 14 residues. Germline CDR1 reads MDHEN; CDR2 reads SYDVKM. V lost 5 bases, J lost 1 base, and 12 bases lay in between. CDR3 bases: TGTGCCAGCAGTATCCAGACAGCATCCTACGAGCAGTACTTC. This translates into CASSIQTASYEQYF.

This sequence joins TRBV21-1 and TRBJ2-3; TRBD1 is the table's D call, not checked against the DNA. TRBV21-1 is annotated as a pseudogene. The CDR3 extends over 17 amino acids. CDR3 DNA sequence: TGTGCCAGCAGCATCTTGGACAGTGACTCTAGCACAGATACGCAGTATTTT. This gives the protein CASSILDSDSSTDTQYF.